This TCR beta chain originates from a study of T cell repertoires in cytomegalovirus infection. Study-level background: Matching HLA type and CMV infection were both indicated by public TCR beta signatures.

Study results and limitations: CMV-specific HLA-C-restricted TCR beta clonotypes dominated the ex vivo response. Pooled public TCR beta family frequency picked out CMV carriers with the relevant HLA.

On this clonotype itself: The antigen remains unidentified.

The V gene lost 5 bases and the J gene lost 1 base, with 3 bases spanning the gap. The CDR3 has 11 residues. Per germline, CDR1 SQVTM and CDR2 ANQGSEA. TCRdb re-called the reads through MiXCR, storing one row per CDR3 protein. The sample lists 310,000 or so distinct CDR3 sequences, more than 20% seen once, with around 13% in the top ten. The TCR originated in a human donor in good health (CMV status not recorded). Some clones in this sample may be carry-over from other donors' samples. Sequences were obtained from PBMCs. The rearrangement uses TRBV29-1 and TRBJ1-3, with D unresolved. The CDR3 loop reads CSVLSGNTIYF. In DNA, the CDR3 is TGCAGCGTTTTGTCTGGAAACACCATATATTTT. The full variable domain, completed using reference TRBV29-1 and TRBJ1-3, is SAVISQKPSRDICQRGTSLTIQCQVDSQVTMMFWYRQQPGQSLTLIATANQGSEATYESGFVIDKFPISRPNLTFSTLTVSNMSPEDSSIYLCSVLSGNTIYFGEGSWLTVV.